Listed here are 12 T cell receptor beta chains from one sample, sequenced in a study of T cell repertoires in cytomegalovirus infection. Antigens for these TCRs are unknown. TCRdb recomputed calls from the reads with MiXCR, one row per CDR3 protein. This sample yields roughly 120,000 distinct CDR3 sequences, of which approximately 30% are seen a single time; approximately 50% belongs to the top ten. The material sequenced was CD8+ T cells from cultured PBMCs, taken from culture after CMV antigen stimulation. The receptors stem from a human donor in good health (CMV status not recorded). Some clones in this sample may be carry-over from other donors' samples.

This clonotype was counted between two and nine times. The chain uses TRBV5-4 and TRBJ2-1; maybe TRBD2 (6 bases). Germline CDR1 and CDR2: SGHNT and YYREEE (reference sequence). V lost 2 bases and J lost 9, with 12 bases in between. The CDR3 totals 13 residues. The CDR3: CASSFVERVEQFF. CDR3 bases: TGTGCCAGCAGCTTTGTTGAGCGGGTTGAGCAGTTCTTC.

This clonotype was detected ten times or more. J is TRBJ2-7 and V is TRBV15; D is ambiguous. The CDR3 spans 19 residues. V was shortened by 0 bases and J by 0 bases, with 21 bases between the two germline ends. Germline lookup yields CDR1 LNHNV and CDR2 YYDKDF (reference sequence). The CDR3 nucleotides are TGTGCCACCAGCAGAGATCCCCCAGAGGCGGATACAGACTCCTACGAGCAGTACTTC. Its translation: CATSRDPPEADTDSYEQYF.

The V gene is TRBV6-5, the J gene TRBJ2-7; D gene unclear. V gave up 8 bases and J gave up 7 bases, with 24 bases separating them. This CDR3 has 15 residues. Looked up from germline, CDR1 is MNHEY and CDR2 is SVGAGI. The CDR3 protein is CASRRTGLSPGEQYF. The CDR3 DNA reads TGTGCCAGCCGAAGGACGGGCCTCTCCCCCGGGGAGCAGTACTTC.

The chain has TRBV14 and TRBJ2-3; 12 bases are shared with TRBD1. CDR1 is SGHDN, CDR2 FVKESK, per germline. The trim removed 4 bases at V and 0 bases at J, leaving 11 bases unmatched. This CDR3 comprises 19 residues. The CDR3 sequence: CASSLWGTGGPTSTDTQYF. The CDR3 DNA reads TGTGCCAGCAGCCTATGGGGGACAGGGGGCCCCACTAGCACAGATACGCAGTATTTT.

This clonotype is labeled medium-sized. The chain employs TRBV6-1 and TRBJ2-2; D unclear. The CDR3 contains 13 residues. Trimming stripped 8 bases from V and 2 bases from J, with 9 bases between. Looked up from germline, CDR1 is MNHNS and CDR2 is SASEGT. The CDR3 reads CASGPPNTGELFF. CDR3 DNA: TGTGCCAGCGGACCCCCTAACACCGGGGAGCTGTTTTTT.

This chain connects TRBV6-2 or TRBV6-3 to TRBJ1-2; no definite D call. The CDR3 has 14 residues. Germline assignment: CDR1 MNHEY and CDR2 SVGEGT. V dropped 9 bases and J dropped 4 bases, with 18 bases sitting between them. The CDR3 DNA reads TGTGCCAGTACTTTAGGGAATCCGTTCTATGGCTACACCTTC. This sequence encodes CASTLGNPFYGYTF.

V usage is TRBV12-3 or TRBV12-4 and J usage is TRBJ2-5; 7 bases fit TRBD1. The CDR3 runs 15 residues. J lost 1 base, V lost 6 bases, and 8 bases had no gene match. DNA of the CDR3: TGTGCCAGCAGCCGGGCCGCAGGGGGCCAAGAGACCCAGTACTTC. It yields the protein CASSRAAGGQETQYF.

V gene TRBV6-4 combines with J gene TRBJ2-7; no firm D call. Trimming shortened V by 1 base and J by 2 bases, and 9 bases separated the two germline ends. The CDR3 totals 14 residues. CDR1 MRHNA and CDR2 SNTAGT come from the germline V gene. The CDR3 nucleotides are TGTGCCAGCAGTGACTGGGCAGGAACCTACGAGCAGTACTTC. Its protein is CASSDWAGTYEQYF.

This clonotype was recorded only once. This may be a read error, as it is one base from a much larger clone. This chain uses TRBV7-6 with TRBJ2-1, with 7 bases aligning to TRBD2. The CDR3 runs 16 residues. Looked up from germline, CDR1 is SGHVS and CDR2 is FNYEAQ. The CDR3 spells CANSLAAGEGYNEQFF. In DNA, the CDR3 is TGTGCCAACAGCTTAGCGGCGGGGGAGGGCTACAATGAGCAGTTCTTC.

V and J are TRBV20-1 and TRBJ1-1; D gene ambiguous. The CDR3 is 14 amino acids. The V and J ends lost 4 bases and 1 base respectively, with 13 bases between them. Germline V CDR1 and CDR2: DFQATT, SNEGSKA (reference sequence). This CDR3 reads CSAIKRRSNTEAFF. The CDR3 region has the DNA TGCAGTGCTATAAAGAGGCGGTCGAACACTGAAGCTTTCTTT.

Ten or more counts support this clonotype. The CDR3: CASGGYNTGELFF. CDR3 in DNA: TGTGCCAGTGGGGGGTACAACACCGGGGAGCTGTTTTTT. V is TRBV7-2 and J is TRBJ2-2, with D maybe TRBD2 (6 bases). In germline, CDR1 is SGHTA, CDR2 FQGNSA. The CDR3 runs 13 residues. Trimming left V 9 bases short and J 2 bases short, with 10 bases between.

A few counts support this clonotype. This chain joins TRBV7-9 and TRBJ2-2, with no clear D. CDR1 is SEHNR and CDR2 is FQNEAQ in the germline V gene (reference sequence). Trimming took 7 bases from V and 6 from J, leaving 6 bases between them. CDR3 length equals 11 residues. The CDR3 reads CASTPSGELFF. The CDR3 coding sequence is TGTGCCAGCACCCCCTCCGGGGAGCTGTTTTTT. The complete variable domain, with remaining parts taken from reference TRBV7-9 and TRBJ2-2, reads DTGVSQNPRHKITKRGQNVTFRCDPISEHNRLYWYRQTLGQGPEFLTYFQNEAQLEKSRLLSDRFSAERPKGSFSTLEIQRTEQGDSAMYLCASTPSGELFFGEGSRLTVL.